These 21 T cell receptor beta chains were all obtained from the same sample, sequenced in a study of shared clonotypes between healthy human individuals. The method was immunoSEQ multiplex PCR; TCRdb's version includes in-frame clones alone and lacks a portion of them. This sample has about 480,000 clones, with around 79% found just once. Sequencing was performed on PBMCs. These receptors were collected from a woman in her thirties or forties in good health. Some clones in this sample may be carry-over from other donors' samples.

The chain links TRBV7-9 to TRBJ2-7, with TRBD1 identical over 11 bases. The CDR3 totals 16 residues. Germline CDR1 SEHNR, CDR2 FQNEAQ (reference sequence). Unmatched junction bases numbered 15, after V lost 5 bases and J lost 9 bases. CDR3 sequence: CASSPLPGQGGSVQYF. The DNA of the CDR3 is TGTGCCAGCAGCCCATTACCGGGACAGGGGGGATCTGTGCAGTACTTC.

This clone was detected many times. The chain has TRBV11-2 and TRBJ2-3; 11 bases match TRBD2. J lost 3 bases, V lost 4 bases, and 3 bases had no gene match. The germline V gene has CDR1 SGHAT and CDR2 FQNNGV. The CDR3 sequence is 15 residues long. The CDR3 nucleotides read TGTGCCAGCAGCTATAGCGGGAGGGAGACAGATACGCAGTATTTT. This encodes CASSYSGRETDTQYF.

This rearrangement joins TRBV7-2 to TRBJ2-1; TRBD1 agrees at 7 bases. Germline loops: CDR1 SGHTA, CDR2 FQGNSA. With V trimmed by 5 bases and J by 6 bases, 10 bases remained unmatched. The CDR3 sequence is 15 residues long. The CDR3 bases are TGTGCCAGCAGCCGCAGGGGGATCATTACCAATGAGCAGTTCTTC. As protein: CASSRRGIITNEQFF.

The V gene is TRBV4-1, the J gene TRBJ2-3; 9 bases agree with TRBD2. The germline V gene encodes CDR1 MGHRA and CDR2 YSYEKL. The CDR3 has 17 amino acids. The V gene end was trimmed by 0 bases and the J gene end by 5 bases; junction bases not matched to a gene: 9. CDR3 nucleotide sequence: TGCGCCAGCAGCCAAGACGCTAGCGGGAACAGTCAAGATACGCAGTATTTT. The encoded protein is CASSQDASGNSQDTQYF.

This chain joins TRBV28 and TRBJ1-1; 10 nucleotides match TRBD1. Germline V gene sequence: CDR1 MDHEN, CDR2 SYDVKM. This CDR3 region has 13 residues. The junction had 11 bases not matched to a gene; V was cut back by 11 bases and J by 8 bases. CDR3 in amino acids: CALKQGTGVEAFF. CDR3 bases: TGTGCCTTAAAGCAGGGGACAGGGGTGGAAGCTTTCTTT.

The chain links TRBV28 to TRBJ1-4, with TRBD1 matching 7 bases. The V segment lost 6 bases and the J segment 6 bases; nucleotides outside the gene matches: 10. The length of the CDR3 is 15 residues. Germline-derived CDR1 and CDR2 are MDHEN and SYDVKM. CDR3 DNA sequence: TGTGCCAGCAGCTATACAGGGGTGGGACATGAAAAACTGTTTTTT. It is translated as CASSYTGVGHEKLFF.

V gene TRBV7-8 combines with J gene TRBJ1-1; the D gene is possibly TRBD1 (5 bases). Germline loops: CDR1 SGHVS, CDR2 FQNEAQ. This CDR3 region has 18 residues. V dropped 5 bases and J dropped 0 bases, with 22 bases sitting between them. The CDR3 spells CASSAARDPISLNTEAFF. The CDR3 bases are TGTGCCAGCAGCGCCGCGCGGGACCCCATTAGTCTGAACACTGAAGCTTTCTTT.

The genes are TRBV6-1 and TRBJ2-7, with 9 bases identical to TRBD1. The CDR3 runs 13 residues. The germline V gene has CDR1 MNHNS and CDR2 SASEGT. Trimming removed 6 bases from V and 5 bases from J; junction bases left unmatched: 5. The CDR3: CASRAGTGNEQYF. The CDR3 coding sequence is TGTGCCAGCAGGGCCGGGACAGGGAACGAGCAGTACTTC.

This clone was recorded at least ten times. The chain has TRBV14 and TRBJ1-1; D unclear. The CDR3 contains 15 residues. CDR1 and CDR2 from the germline V gene are SGHDN and FVKESK. Between the trimmed V and J ends, which lost 4 bases and 1 base, there was a span of 13 bases. In DNA form, the CDR3 reads TGTGCCAGCAGCCGGGATTCTACGCCGAACACTGAAGCTTTCTTT. This translates into CASSRDSTPNTEAFF.

The gene calls are TRBV5-1 and TRBJ1-2; D is perhaps TRBD1 (5 bases). This CDR3 has 12 residues. V lost 5 bases, J lost 4 bases, and 9 bases lay in between. CDR1 SGHRS and CDR2 YFSETQ come from the germline V gene. In nucleotides, the CDR3 is TGCGCCAGCAGAGGGGTCGGCTATGGCTACACCTTC. Its protein is CASRGVGYGYTF.

This clone appeared a few times. The rearrangement links TRBV11-2 to TRBJ2-2, with 9 bases aligning to TRBD1. CDR3 length equals 16 residues. Germline trimming cut 5 bases from V and 4 bases from J; bases unmatched to any gene: 8. Germline CDR1 and CDR2: SGHAT and FQNNGV. CDR3 nucleotide sequence: TGTGCCAGCAGCCAGCGCTCGGACAGGGGCACCGGGGAGCTGTTTTTT. It yields the protein CASSQRSDRGTGELFF.

This clone was detected only once. J is TRBJ2-1 and V is TRBV27, with a possible D match to TRBD2 (6 bases). The ends were cut back, 1 base at V and 6 bases at J, with 10 bases in the middle. Germline lookup yields CDR1 MNHEY and CDR2 SMNVEV (reference sequence). The CDR3 has 14 residues. CDR3 protein: CASSLWGVGNEQFF. CDR3 in DNA: TGTGCCAGCAGTTTATGGGGGGTTGGCAATGAGCAGTTCTTC.

The rearrangement uses TRBV27 and TRBJ2-2; 7 bases are shared with TRBD1. Looked up from germline, CDR1 is MNHEY and CDR2 is SMNVEV (reference sequence). The trim removed 4 bases at V and 8 bases at J, leaving 7 bases unmatched. This CDR3 has 14 residues. For the CDR3, the DNA is TGTGCCAGCAGTTCCGGGACAGTTCTTGGGGAGCTGTTTTTT. This encodes CASSSGTVLGELFF.

This clone occurred a few times. The chain couples TRBV7-9 to TRBJ2-2; 11 nucleotides match TRBD2. Germline CDR1 reads SEHNR; CDR2 reads FQNEAQ (reference sequence). With V trimmed by 5 bases and J by 2 bases, 4 bases remained unmatched. The CDR3 contains 16 residues. The CDR3 loop is CASSPSGRINTGELFF. DNA of the CDR3: TGTGCCAGCAGCCCTAGCGGGAGGATTAACACCGGGGAGCTGTTTTTT.

V usage is TRBV19 and J usage is TRBJ1-2; 7 nucleotides match TRBD1. Per germline, CDR1 LNHDA and CDR2 SQIVND (reference sequence). Unmatched junction bases numbered 21, after V lost 10 bases and J lost 7 bases. The CDR3 is made up of 16 amino acids. The CDR3 nucleotides are TGTGCCACCCGACCCCTTTTACAGGGGACGAAGTTTGGCTACACCTTC. This gives the protein CATRPLLQGTKFGYTF.

The chain is built from TRBV5-1 and TRBJ2-2; D gene uncertain. There are 15 residues in the CDR3. From germline, CDR1 is SGHRS and CDR2 YFSETQ. V was shortened by 2 bases and J by 4 bases, with 12 bases between the two germline ends. The CDR3 nucleotides are TGCGCCAGCAGCTTAGTTATTGAGAGCACCGGGGAGCTGTTTTTT. This sequence encodes CASSLVIESTGELFF.

The gene calls are TRBV7-3 and TRBJ2-1; possible D gene TRBD1, 6 bases. Trimming pared 3 bases from V and 3 bases from J, leaving 12 bases between. The V gene's germline CDR1 is SGHTA and CDR2 FQGTGA. This CDR3 is built from 15 residues. CDR3 residues: CASSFGQGFYNEQFF. The CDR3 DNA follows: TGTGCCAGCAGCTTTGGGCAGGGGTTCTACAATGAGCAGTTCTTC.

The sample holds a few counts of this clone. The junction departs from germline at one end; a sequencing error may be responsible. This sequence joins TRBV30 and TRBJ2-6; 8 bases fit TRBD2. There are 17 residues in the CDR3. Germline lookup yields CDR1 GTSNPN and CDR2 SVGIG (reference sequence). In nucleotides, the CDR3 is TGTGCCGGGAGGGCGGGAGCGGGAGTCTCTGGGGCCAACGTCCTGACTTTC. This encodes CAGRAGAGVSGANVLTF.

The V gene is TRBV5-4, the J gene TRBJ2-7; either TRBD1 or TRBD2 may fit D (5 bases each). This CDR3 has 14 residues. Trimming left V 4 bases short and J 4 bases short, with 15 bases between. Germline loops: CDR1 SGHNT, CDR2 YYREEE (reference sequence). The CDR3 coding sequence is TGTGCCAGCAGCCCTCACGGGGCGGCGTACGAGCAGTACTTC. It translates to CASSPHGAAYEQYF.

The chain recombines TRBV2 with TRBJ2-1; TRBD1 matches at 8 bases. Trimming removed 6 bases from V and 7 bases from J; junction bases left unmatched: 2. The CDR3 contains 12 residues. CDR1 and CDR2 (germline): SNHLY, FYNNEI. The CDR3 DNA is TGTGCCAGCAGGCGACAGGGGAATGAGCAGTTCTTC. Translating it yields CASRRQGNEQFF.

This chain connects TRBV6-5 to TRBJ1-5; no clear D gene. Germline CDR1 is MNHEY and CDR2 is SVGAGI. The CDR3 spans 12 residues. Trimming cost V 6 bases and J 6 bases, with 9 bases left between them. CDR3 in amino acids: CASRLDAQPQHF. In DNA, the CDR3 is TGTGCCAGCAGACTTGACGCTCAGCCCCAGCATTTT.